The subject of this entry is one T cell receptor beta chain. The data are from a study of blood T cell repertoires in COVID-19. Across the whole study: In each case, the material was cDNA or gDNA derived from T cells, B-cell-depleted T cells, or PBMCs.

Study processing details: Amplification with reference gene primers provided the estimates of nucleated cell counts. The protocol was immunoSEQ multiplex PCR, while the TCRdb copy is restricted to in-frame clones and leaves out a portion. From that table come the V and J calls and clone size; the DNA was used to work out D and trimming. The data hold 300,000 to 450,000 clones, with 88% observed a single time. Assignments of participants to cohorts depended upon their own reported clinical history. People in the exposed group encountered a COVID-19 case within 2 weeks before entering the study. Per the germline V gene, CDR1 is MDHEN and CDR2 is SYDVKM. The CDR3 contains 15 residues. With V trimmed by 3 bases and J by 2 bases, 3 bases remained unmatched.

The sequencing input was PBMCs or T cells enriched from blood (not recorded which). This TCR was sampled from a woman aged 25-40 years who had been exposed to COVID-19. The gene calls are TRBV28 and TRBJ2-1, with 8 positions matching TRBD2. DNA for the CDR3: TGTGCCAGCAGTTTTTCGGGAGGGACCTACAATGAGCAGTTCTTC. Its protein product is CASSFSGGTYNEQFF.